A selection of T cell receptor beta chains follows, all from one sample in a study of blood T cell repertoires in COVID-19. Assay used: immunoSEQ multiplex PCR; TCRdb lists only in-frame clones, some missing. The table shows roughly 250,000 clones, with approximately 85% occurring only once. Sequencing used PBMCs or T cells enriched from blood (not recorded which). Receptors originate from a woman aged 25-40 years who had recovered from COVID-19. Each CDR3 is given with its conserved first and last residue. The D gene is left open where the match is weak. Some rows have no size entry. The others give once, few or many, or a class for an expanded clone.

V gene: TRBV28
CDR3 length: 13
clone size: .
J gene: TRBJ1-2
D gene: .
CDR3 protein: CASRRTGDFGYTF
CDR3 DNA: TGTGCCAGCAGGAGAACAGGAGACTTTGGCTACACCTTC

V gene: TRBV28
CDR3 length: 15
clone size: few
J gene: TRBJ1-4
D gene: TRBD1
CDR3 protein: CASSLDRATNEKLFF
CDR3 DNA: TGTGCCAGCAGTTTAGACAGGGCAACTAATGAAAAACTGTTTTTT

V gene: TRBV6-5
CDR3 length: 13
clone size: .
J gene: TRBJ2-5
D gene: TRBD1
CDR3 protein: CASSRQGGETQYF
CDR3 DNA: TGTGCCAGCAGCCGACAGGGGGGGGAGACCCAGTACTTC

V gene: TRBV29-1
CDR3 length: 12
clone size: .
J gene: TRBJ2-1
D gene: .
CDR3 protein: CSVEEAGREQFF
CDR3 DNA: TGCAGCGTTGAAGAAGCAGGGCGGGAGCAGTTCTTC

V gene: TRBV30
CDR3 length: 13
clone size: .
J gene: TRBJ2-3
D gene: .
CDR3 protein: CACGRVPTDTQYF
CDR3 DNA: TGTGCCTGTGGTAGAGTCCCCACAGATACGCAGTATTTT

V gene: TRBV24-1
CDR3 length: 16
clone size: .
J gene: TRBJ2-1
D gene: TRBD1
CDR3 protein: CATSVFTGGVHNEQFF
CDR3 DNA: TGTGCCACCAGTGTTTTTACAGGGGGCGTCCACAATGAGCAGTTCTTC

V gene: TRBV7-2
CDR3 length: 17
clone size: .
J gene: TRBJ1-2
D gene: TRBD1
CDR3 protein: CASSLGTGGERSYGYTF
CDR3 DNA: TGTGCCAGCAGCTTAGGGACAGGGGGCGAGAGGTCCTATGGCTACACCTTC

V gene: TRBV3-1/TRBV3-2
CDR3 length: 12
clone size: .
J gene: TRBJ2-3
D gene: .
CDR3 protein: CASSPRPDTQYF
CDR3 DNA: TGTGCCAGCAGCCCCCGTCCAGATACGCAGTATTTT

V gene: TRBV25-1
CDR3 length: 13
clone size: .
J gene: TRBJ1-2
D gene: .
CDR3 protein: CASSVENDYGYTF
CDR3 DNA: TGTGCCAGCAGTGTCGAGAACGACTATGGCTACACCTTC

V gene: TRBV9
CDR3 length: 14
clone size: .
J gene: TRBJ1-1
D gene: .
CDR3 protein: CASSPADRNTEAFF
CDR3 DNA: TGTGCCAGCAGCCCTGCGGACAGGAACACTGAAGCTTTCTTT

V gene: TRBV27
CDR3 length: 15
clone size: .
J gene: TRBJ1-5
D gene: .
CDR3 protein: CASRQAGKFDQPQHF
CDR3 DNA: TGTGCCAGCAGACAGGCGGGGAAGTTTGATCAGCCCCAGCATTTT

V gene: TRBV4-1
CDR3 length: 13
clone size: few
J gene: TRBJ1-1
D gene: .
CDR3 protein: CASSPPTGVEAFF
CDR3 DNA: TGCGCCAGCAGCCCACCGACAGGTGTCGAAGCTTTCTTT